One and the same sample provided the 22 T cell receptor beta chains below, sequenced in a study of blood T cell repertoires in COVID-19. The data were produced by immunoSEQ multiplex PCR, yet TCRdb's version contains in-frame clones alone and is incomplete. The table includes around 150,000 clones, over 80% detected once. Sequencing was performed on peripheral blood. Receptors were obtained from a woman older than 75 with active or convalescent COVID-19.

This sequence joins TRBV9 and TRBJ2-5; the match to TRBD1 covers 7 bases. The germline V gene has CDR1 SGDLS and CDR2 YYNGEE. V gave up 6 bases and J gave up 5 bases; unmatched junction bases: 13. This CDR3 is 15 amino acids long. DNA of the CDR3: TGTGCCAGCAACATACAGGGGTTGGAAAGCGAGACCCAGTACTTC. Protein product: CASNIQGLESETQYF.

The rearrangement joins TRBV5-6 to TRBJ1-5; D remains ambiguous. Germline V gene sequence: CDR1 SGHDT, CDR2 YYEEEE. V was pared by 3 bases and J by 7 bases, with 8 bases between. The CDR3 sequence is 12 residues long. CDR3 sequence: CASSSLFQPQHF. CDR3 nucleotide sequence: TGTGCCAGCAGCTCACTATTCCAGCCCCAGCATTTT.

The chain joins TRBV19 to TRBJ1-6, with D possibly TRBD1 on 6 matching bases. V was cut by 5 bases and J by 6 bases, with 11 bases left in between. The length of the CDR3 is 14 residues. CDR1 is LNHDA and CDR2 is SQIVND in the germline V gene (reference sequence). This chain's CDR3 is CASSLGQINSPLHF. CDR3 coding DNA: TGTGCCAGTAGTCTCGGACAGATTAATTCACCCCTCCACTTT.

V and J are TRBV7-2 and TRBJ1-6; D remains unclear. Trimming removed 5 bases at V and 8 bases at J, with 16 bases between. Per the germline V gene, CDR1 is SGHTA and CDR2 is FQGNSA. CDR3 length: 15 residues. CDR3 loop: CASSVGWGGYSPLHF. The CDR3 DNA reads TGTGCCAGCAGCGTAGGGTGGGGAGGGTATTCACCCCTCCACTTT.

In its sample, this clone was seen once. V gene TRBV12-3 or TRBV12-4 combines with J gene TRBJ1-1; D is undetermined. The CDR3 sequence is 13 residues long. Deletions cut 3 bases from V and 1 base from J, with 6 bases between. CDR3: CASSFLPNTEAFF. DNA for the CDR3: TGTGCCAGCAGTTTTCTCCCGAACACTGAAGCTTTCTTT.

The chain is built from TRBV19 and TRBJ1-6, with D perhaps matching TRBD1 (6 bases). This CDR3 is 16 amino acids long. V lost 1 base and J 9 bases, leaving 16 bases between the germline ends. Germline V gene data show CDR1 as LNHDA and CDR2 as SQIVND (reference sequence). The CDR3: CASSIAGGGRGSPLHF. In DNA, the CDR3 is TGTGCCAGTAGTATAGCTGGCGGGGGGCGGGGTTCACCCCTCCACTTT.

This clone was seen only once. V usage is TRBV27 and J usage is TRBJ2-1; 9 bases align to TRBD1. Germline loops: CDR1 MNHEY, CDR2 SMNVEV (reference sequence). The CDR3 totals 16 residues. V shed 4 bases, J shed 5 bases, and the junction held 9 bases outside the gene matches. The CDR3 loop reads CASSYARDRDNNEQFF. The CDR3 DNA follows: TGTGCCAGCAGTTACGCTCGGGACAGGGACAACAATGAGCAGTTCTTC.

The J gene is TRBJ1-4, the V gene TRBV9; D is ambiguous. The germline V gene has CDR1 SGDLS and CDR2 YYNGEE. Trimming left V 4 bases short and J 0 bases short, with 13 bases between. This CDR3 is built from 16 residues. The DNA for the CDR3 is TGTGCCAGCAGCCCCCAAGGCGGTGCAACTAATGAAAAACTGTTTTTT. Amino acids: CASSPQGGATNEKLFF.

The chain joins TRBV7-9 to TRBJ1-2; no clear D gene. V was cut by 5 bases and J by 8 bases, with 21 bases left in between. Germline V gives CDR1 SEHNR, CDR2 FQNEAQ (reference sequence). This CDR3 comprises 15 residues. As DNA, the CDR3 is TGTGCCAGCAGCCCCCCCGGGTCATCAGATAGGGGCTACACCTTC. It translates to CASSPPGSSDRGYTF.

The chain uses TRBV12-3 or TRBV12-4 and TRBJ2-2; D might be TRBD2 (5 bases). This CDR3 is built from 13 residues. V lost 5 bases and J lost 6, with 10 bases in between. The CDR3 loop reads CASSLDSPGELFF. Written as DNA, the CDR3 is TGTGCCAGCAGTCTGGACTCACCCGGGGAGCTGTTTTTT.

V and J are TRBV7-2 and TRBJ1-5; TRBD1 matches 7 bases. This CDR3 spans 15 amino acids. With 6 bases clipped from V and 3 bases from J, the junction kept 8 bases outside the gene matches. The germline V gene encodes CDR1 SGHTA and CDR2 FQGNSA. The CDR3 reads CASSFGQAYNQPQHF. The CDR3 region has the DNA TGTGCCAGCAGTTTCGGACAGGCTTACAATCAGCCCCAGCATTTT.

This chain joins TRBV2 and TRBJ2-5, with 9 bases that match TRBD2. This CDR3 has 13 amino acids. Per the germline V gene, CDR1 is SNHLY and CDR2 is FYNNEI. With 8 bases clipped from V and 2 bases from J, the junction kept 3 bases outside the gene matches. The CDR3 DNA is TGTGCCAGCCAGCGGGGGGCACAAGAGACCCAGTACTTC. Amino acid sequence: CASQRGAQETQYF.

This clone was observed a handful of times. CDR3 coding DNA: TGTGCCAGCAGCAGGACAGGTCTTGGGAATCAGCCCCAGCATTTT. Protein product: CASSRTGLGNQPQHF. The V gene is TRBV5-6, the J gene TRBJ1-5; TRBD1 matches at 7 bases. Germline loops: CDR1 SGHDT, CDR2 YYEEEE. V trimming: 4 bases; J trimming: 4 bases; junction bases outside the gene matches: 8. The CDR3 is 15 residues long.

This clone turned up a few times. The rearrangement links TRBV5-1 to TRBJ2-5; TRBD2 matches at 9 bases. J gave up 0 bases and V 7 bases, and 10 bases lay outside the gene matches. The CDR3 contains 16 residues. Looked up from germline, CDR1 is SGHRS and CDR2 is YFSETQ. The CDR3 DNA sequence: TGCGCCAGCGGCGAGATAGCGGGGGCGTACCAAGAGACCCAGTACTTC. It codes for CASGEIAGAYQETQYF.

The rearrangement links TRBV27 to TRBJ1-3; the D is unclear. Germline V gene data show CDR1 as MNHEY and CDR2 as SMNVEV (reference sequence). This CDR3 region has 15 residues. V was pared by 7 bases and J by 4 bases, with 17 bases between. For the CDR3, the DNA is TGTGCCAGCACCCCCCCGGTTTATTGGGGAAACACCATATATTTT. Protein product: CASTPPVYWGNTIYF.

The CDR3 DNA reads TGTGCCAGCAGCCCCCGGGGGACTCAGCCCCAGCATTTT. Its translation is CASSPRGTQPQHF. J is TRBJ1-5 and V is TRBV7-8, with D perhaps matching TRBD1 (5 bases). The V and J ends lost 5 bases and 6 bases respectively, with 11 bases between them. This CDR3 comprises 13 residues. The germline gives CDR1 SGHVS, CDR2 FQNEAQ.

The sample holds a few counts of this clone. Other DNA sequences in this sample translate to the same CDR3. V usage is TRBV2 and J usage is TRBJ1-1; tentative D call: TRBD1 (5 bases). This CDR3 is 13 amino acids long. Germline CDR1 is SNHLY and CDR2 is FYNNEI. Trimming stripped 5 bases from V and 3 bases from J, with 10 bases between. In DNA, the CDR3 is TGTGCCAGCAGTACCAAAGGGGACACTGAAGCTTTCTTT. This sequence encodes CASSTKGDTEAFF.

This chain links TRBV6-5 with TRBJ2-5; D is perhaps TRBD2 (5 bases). V was trimmed by 9 bases and J by 7 bases, leaving 12 bases between them. CDR3 length equals 11 residues. Germline V CDR1 and CDR2: MNHEY, SVGAGI. CDR3 nucleotides: TGTGCCAGTTCCCGCCGGGGGACCCAGTACTTC. This translates into CASSRRGTQYF.

The chain's CDR3 is CAISAEGVRSPLHF. As DNA, the CDR3 is TGTGCCATCAGTGCCGAGGGGGTACGGTCACCCCTCCACTTT. The rearrangement joins TRBV10-3 to TRBJ1-6, with D perhaps matching TRBD1 (6 bases). The V end was cut by 4 bases, the J end by 10 bases, with 14 bases between. Per the germline V gene, CDR1 is ENHRY and CDR2 is SYGVKD. The CDR3 is 14 amino acids.

The chain uses TRBV19 and TRBJ2-3; 12 bases are a match to TRBD2. The CDR3 extends over 18 amino acids. With V trimmed by 1 base and J by 0 bases, 5 bases remained unmatched. Germline V gene lookup returns CDR1 LNHDA and CDR2 SQIVND (reference sequence). The CDR3 is CASSIGLAGDTSTDTQYF. CDR3 coding DNA: TGTGCCAGTAGTATAGGACTAGCGGGGGACACTAGCACAGATACGCAGTATTTT.

The chain recombines TRBV25-1 with TRBJ2-2; the match to TRBD2 covers 7 bases. Germline CDR1 and CDR2: MGHDK and SYGVNS. The CDR3 is 15 amino acids. V lost 2 bases, J lost 4 bases, and 4 bases stayed unmatched. The CDR3 loop reads CASSEAGVGTGELFF. The CDR3 DNA reads TGTGCCAGCAGTGAAGCGGGGGTAGGCACCGGGGAGCTGTTTTTT.

The CDR3 nucleotides read TGTGCCAGACTTCTAACAGGGGGCGCAGCGGGAAACACCATATATTTT. Encoded protein: CARLLTGGAAGNTIYF. The chain is built from TRBV19 and TRBJ1-3; TRBD1 aligns across 9 bases. The junction had 13 bases not matched to a gene; V was cut back by 9 bases and J by 4 bases. The CDR3 is 16 residues long. The V gene's germline CDR1 is LNHDA and CDR2 SQIVND (reference sequence).